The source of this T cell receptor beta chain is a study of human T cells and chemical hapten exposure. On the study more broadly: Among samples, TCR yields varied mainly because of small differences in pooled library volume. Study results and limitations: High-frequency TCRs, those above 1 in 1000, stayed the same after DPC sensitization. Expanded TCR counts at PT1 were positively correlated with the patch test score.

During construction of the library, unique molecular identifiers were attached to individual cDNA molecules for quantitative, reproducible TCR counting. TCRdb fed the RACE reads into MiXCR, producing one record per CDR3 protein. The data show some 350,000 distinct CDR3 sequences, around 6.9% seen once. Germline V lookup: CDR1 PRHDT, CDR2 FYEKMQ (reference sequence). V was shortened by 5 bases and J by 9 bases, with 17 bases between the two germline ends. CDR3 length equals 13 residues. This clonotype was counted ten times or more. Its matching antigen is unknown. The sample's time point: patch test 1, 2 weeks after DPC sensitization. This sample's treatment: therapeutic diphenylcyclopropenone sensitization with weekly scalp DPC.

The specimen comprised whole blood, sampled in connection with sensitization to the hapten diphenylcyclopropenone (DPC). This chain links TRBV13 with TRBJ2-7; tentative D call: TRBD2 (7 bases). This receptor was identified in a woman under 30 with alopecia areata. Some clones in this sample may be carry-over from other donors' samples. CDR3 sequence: CASSQGGGPGQYF. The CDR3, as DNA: TGTGCCAGCAGCCAAGGGGGGGGCCCGGGGCAGTACTTC.